Listed here is a single T cell receptor (beta chain). What it recognizes is unknown. Reverse transcribing all isolated RNA meant expressed TCRB transcripts were sequenced. Sequencing used immunoSEQ multiplex PCR; TCRdb keeps in-frame clones, though not all of them. The repertoire has 600,000 to 700,000 clones, 10% to 15% of them found once; the top ten carry 0.02% to 0.025%. The sample originates from a study of beta chain features in type 1 diabetes. Trimming removed 3 bases from V and 4 bases from J, with 3 bases in between. Per the germline V gene, CDR1 is SQVTM and CDR2 is ANQGSEA. The CDR3 extends over 11 amino acids. Whole-study findings and limits: TCRB repertoires of naive, central memory and Treg cells appeared more similar among patients than among healthy donors. Among all four CD4+ subsets, Type 1 diabetes patients had TCRB CDR3s that were moderately but significantly shorter.

This chain connects TRBV29-1 to TRBJ1-4; D ambiguous. The sequenced material came from naive CD4+ T cells from blood. This clonotype was obtained from a man between 18 and 29 years old with type 1 diabetes. The CDR3 DNA sequence: TGCAGCGTTGAGGGTAATGAAAAACTGTTTTTT. Protein product: CSVEGNEKLFF. The whole variable domain, remainder taken from reference TRBV29-1 and TRBJ1-4, is SAVISQKPSRDICQRGTSLTIQCQVDSQVTMMFWYRQQPGQSLTLIATANQGSEATYESGFVIDKFPISRPNLTFSTLTVSNMSPEDSSIYLCSVEGNEKLFFGSGTQLSVL.